The 15 T cell receptor beta chains below all came from one sample that was sequenced in a study of blood T cell repertoires in COVID-19. The repertoire was sequenced with immunoSEQ multiplex PCR; TCRdb's copy has only in-frame clones and lacks some. The sample consists of under 80,000 clones, 76% of them appearing once. Sequenced input: peripheral blood. The receptors stem from a man in his 60s with COVID-19, enrolled during active disease.

The V and J genes are TRBV6-5 and TRBJ1-6; 8 bases agree with TRBD1. Germline-derived CDR1 and CDR2 are MNHEY and SVGAGI. This CDR3 spans 15 amino acids. V shed 5 bases and J 13 bases; nucleotides not matched to a gene: 13. CDR3 region: CASSRDGTGSTPLHF. CDR3 in DNA: TGTGCCAGCAGTCGCGATGGGACAGGCTCAACCCCCCTCCACTTT.

The chain has TRBV27 and TRBJ2-7; 7 positions match TRBD1. The CDR3 has 15 amino acids. Losses at the gene ends were 4 bases for V and 4 bases for J; bases not matched to a gene: 10. The germline V gene has CDR1 MNHEY and CDR2 SMNVEV (reference sequence). The DNA of the CDR3 is TGTGCCAGCAGTTCAACCGGGACAGCCGTTTACGAGCAGTACTTC. Its translation is CASSSTGTAVYEQYF.

The chain has TRBV10-1 and TRBJ2-1; 7 bases are shared with TRBD2. The V segment lost 8 bases and the J segment 2 bases; nucleotides outside the gene matches: 3. The CDR3 has 13 residues. Germline V gives CDR1 WNHNN, CDR2 SYGVQD (reference sequence). CDR3 sequence (DNA): TGCGCCAGCCAAGCGGGGACCTACAATGAGCAGTTCTTC. This codes for CASQAGTYNEQFF.

The chain joins TRBV28 to TRBJ1-2, with 9 bases lining up with TRBD1. Unmatched junction bases numbered 10, after V lost 3 bases and J lost 8 bases. The CDR3 is 15 amino acids. Germline-derived CDR1 and CDR2 are MDHEN and SYDVKM. CDR3 loop: CASSFGGQGKEGYTF. In DNA, the CDR3 is TGTGCCAGCAGTTTTGGGGGACAGGGTAAAGAGGGCTACACCTTC.

This clone was seen a few times. The J gene is TRBJ2-5, the V gene TRBV5-4, with TRBD1 identical over 7 bases. Trimming at V came to 4 bases and at J to 2 bases, leaving 8 bases not matched to a gene. The CDR3 contains 15 residues. Germline CDR1 SGHNT, CDR2 YYREEE (reference sequence). For the CDR3, the DNA is TGTGCCAGCAGCCAAATAGGGGGCTCTCAAGAGACCCAGTACTTC. Translated: CASSQIGGSQETQYF.

The V call is TRBV5-1, the J call TRBJ2-5, with a possible D match to TRBD2 (5 bases). The V and J ends lost 4 bases and 4 bases respectively, with 11 bases between them. The CDR3 loop spans 13 amino acids. Germline V gene data show CDR1 as SGHRS and CDR2 as YFSETQ. CDR3 sequence reads: CASSPMGVETQYF. The CDR3 DNA is TGCGCCAGCAGCCCGATGGGAGTAGAGACCCAGTACTTC.

The chain uses TRBV5-1 and TRBJ1-2; unclear D gene. The ends were cut back, 0 bases at V and 8 bases at J, with 14 bases in the middle. The CDR3 is 14 amino acids. The germline V gene has CDR1 SGHRS and CDR2 YFSETQ. CDR3 sequence: CASSLEMRPGGYTF. In nucleotides, the CDR3 is TGCGCCAGCAGCTTGGAGATGCGGCCCGGAGGCTACACCTTC.

The chain recombines TRBV7-9 with TRBJ1-2, with TRBD1 identical over 7 bases. Germline V gene sequence: CDR1 SEHNR, CDR2 FQNEAQ (reference sequence). The J segment lost 8 bases and the V segment lost 1 base, leaving 4 bases of the junction unmatched. The CDR3 consists of 13 residues. The CDR3 reads CASSLEGAKGYTF. The CDR3 DNA reads as TGTGCCAGCAGCTTAGAGGGGGCGAAAGGCTACACCTTC.

The gene calls are TRBV30 and TRBJ2-6, with D unclear. The CDR3 totals 14 residues. Germline CDR1 GTSNPN, CDR2 SVGIG (reference sequence). V lost 4 bases to trimming and J lost 3 bases, with 10 bases between them. CDR3 loop: CAWTASRGANVLTF. Here the CDR3 DNA reads TGTGCCTGGACCGCTAGTCGTGGGGCCAACGTCCTGACTTTC.

V and J are TRBV2 and TRBJ2-1; weak D call: TRBD2 (6 bases). The V gene's germline CDR1 is SNHLY and CDR2 FYNNEI. The germline V and J ends were trimmed by 2 bases and 2 bases, with 10 bases remaining between them. The CDR3 has 15 amino acids. CDR3 region: CASSESAGTYNEQFF. The CDR3 DNA reads TGTGCCAGCAGTGAATCGGCGGGGACCTACAATGAGCAGTTCTTC.

The chain uses TRBV5-4 and TRBJ1-5, with TRBD1 matching 7 bases. CDR3 length: 13 residues. Trimming cost V 4 bases and J 16 bases; bases outside gene matches: 14. Germline CDR1 is SGHNT and CDR2 is YYREEE (reference sequence). CDR3 bases: TGTGCCAGCAGCCGGGACAGCTCCAGGACGTTACATTTT. Residues: CASSRDSSRTLHF.

The V gene is TRBV27, the J gene TRBJ2-5; D is ambiguous. The germline V and J ends were trimmed by 2 bases and 3 bases, with 7 bases remaining between them. The CDR3 has 13 amino acids. In germline, CDR1 is MNHEY, CDR2 SMNVEV (reference sequence). CDR3 in DNA: TGTGCCAGCAGTTTAGGCGGAGAAGAGACCCAGTACTTC. Its protein product is CASSLGGEETQYF.

This clone was found once. This rearrangement joins TRBV21-1 to TRBJ2-7; the table calls TRBD2, which could not be checked here. TRBV21-1 is labeled a pseudogene. CDR3 size: 11 residues. The CDR3 loop reads CASSNSYEQYF. In DNA form, the CDR3 reads TGTGCCAGCAGCAATAGCTACGAGCAGTACTTC.

In this sample, this clone turned up a few times. The chain is built from TRBV2 and TRBJ1-2; D gene uncertain. Germline CDR1 is SNHLY and CDR2 is FYNNEI. The CDR3 totals 13 residues. V was shortened by 11 bases and J by 4 bases, with 17 bases between the two germline ends. The CDR3, as DNA: TGTGCCTCACAGCGTGAGGGTGGCTATGGCTACACCTTC. Encoded protein: CASQREGGYGYTF.

In regard to this clone: This likely stems from a read error, as it lies one base from a far larger clone. The chain uses TRBV6-6 and TRBJ1-6; 10 bases map to TRBD1. The length of the CDR3 is 14 residues. In germline, CDR1 is MNHNY, CDR2 SVGAGI (reference sequence). V lost 6 bases and J lost 8; bases outside the gene matches: 4. CDR3 bases: TGTGCCAGCAGCCAGACAGGGGGCGATTCACCCCTCCACTTT. Translating it yields CASSQTGGDSPLHF.